Listed here are 4 T cell receptor beta chains from one sample, sequenced in a study of blood T cell repertoires in COVID-19. TCRdb's copy holds only in-frame clones and misses some; the assay was immunoSEQ multiplex PCR. In the table there are more than 95,000 clones, about 76% of which are singletons. Sequencing was carried out using peripheral blood. All receptors come from an elderly man with acute or convalescent COVID-19.

The chain's CDR3 is CASSSGQRQETQYF. CDR3 nucleotides: TGCGCCAGCAGCTCCGGACAGAGGCAAGAGACCCAGTACTTC. V and J are TRBV5-1 and TRBJ2-5; the D gene is possibly TRBD1 (6 bases). Trimming pared 3 bases from V and 2 bases from J, leaving 11 bases between. CDR1 and CDR2 from the germline V gene are SGHRS and YFSETQ. This CDR3 region has 14 residues.

This clone was observed once. CDR3 loop: CASSLTVEGAEQYF. Here the CDR3 DNA reads TGTGCCAGCAGTTTGACGGTTGAAGGGGCTGAGCAGTACTTC. The genes are TRBV28 and TRBJ2-7; perhaps TRBD1 as D (5 bases). The germline V and J ends were trimmed by 3 bases and 7 bases, with 16 bases remaining between them. CDR1 and CDR2 from the germline V gene are MDHEN and SYDVKM. The CDR3 consists of 14 residues.

This clone was recorded once. This rearrangement joins TRBV7-3 to TRBJ1-1; TRBD1 is a possible D gene (6 bases). The CDR3 has 14 residues. The germline CDR1 and CDR2 sequences are SGHTA and FQGTGA. The germline V and J ends were trimmed by 4 bases and 1 base, with 10 bases remaining between them. The CDR3 here is CASSSTGRNTEAFF. CDR3 DNA sequence: TGTGCCAGCAGCTCGACAGGTAGGAACACTGAAGCTTTCTTT.

V gene TRBV5-4 combines with J gene TRBJ2-1, with 7 bases fitting TRBD2. With 0 bases clipped from V and 2 bases from J, the junction kept 2 bases outside the gene matches. The germline CDR1 and CDR2 sequences are SGHNT and YYREEE (reference sequence). This CDR3 comprises 15 residues. In DNA form, the CDR3 reads TGTGCCAGCAGCTTGGCGGGACTACCCTACAATGAGCAGTTCTTC. This gives the protein CASSLAGLPYNEQFF.